This T cell receptor beta chain was obtained from a study of blood T cell repertoires in COVID-19. Study as a whole: Acute-phase and convalescent COVID-19 samples originated in the United States, Italy and Spain. PBMCs, B-cell-depleted T cells, or T cells were the source of the cDNA or gDNA that made up the material.

Participants came from 20 to 25 US areas, aged roughly 18 to 95 years. Libraries were prepared by immunoSEQ multiplex PCR; TCRdb keeps only in-frame clonotypes and omits some of them. The sample carries about 380,000 clones, around 87% recorded once. Germline CDR1 is MNHEY and CDR2 is SMNVEV (reference sequence). With 4 bases removed from V and 1 base from J, the gap between germline ends came to 8 bases. The CDR3 spans 13 residues. The chain recombines TRBV27 with TRBJ2-7; tentative D call: TRBD1 (6 bases). The sequence derives from a man aged 25 to 45 who had recovered from COVID-19. The source material was PBMCs or T cells enriched from blood (not recorded which). In DNA form, the CDR3 reads TGTGCCAGCAGTTGGACAGTTTCCTACGAGCAGTACTTC. It is translated as CASSWTVSYEQYF.